A selection of T cell receptor beta chains follows, all from one sample in a study of cytomegalovirus exposure and HLA in healthy donors. Some clones are missing from TCRdb's copy, which holds only in-frame ones; the method was immunoSEQ multiplex PCR. Recorded here are around 84,000 clones; the top ten clones represent approximately 4.6%. Sequencing was carried out using PBMCs. The receptors here all came from a man aged 25-45 years in good health and CMV-seronegative. Each CDR3 is given with its conserved first and last residue. D genes are given only for firm matches.

CDR3,DNA,V,length,J,D
CASSPPGQPPNYGYTF,TGTGCCAGCTCACCACCGGGACAGCCTCCCAACTATGGCTACACCTTC,TRBV18,16,TRBJ1-2,TRBD1
CASRAGGVDSYGYTF,TGTGCCAGCAGGGCAGGGGGCGTCGACTCCTATGGCTACACCTTC,TRBV7-2,15,TRBJ1-2,TRBD1
CASSLVSGQGNEQFF,TGTGCCAGCAGCTTAGTTAGCGGACAGGGCAATGAGCAGTTCTTC,TRBV7-2,15,TRBJ2-1,TRBD1
CASSPRTGGTISGNTIYF,TGTGCCAGCAGCCCGAGGACAGGGGGGACGATCTCTGGAAACACCATATATTTT,TRBV7-8,18,TRBJ1-3,TRBD1
CASSGPYYNEQFF,TGTGCCAGCAGTGGCCCCTATTACAATGAGCAGTTCTTC,TRBV2,13,TRBJ2-1,.
CASSNRQGWNEKLFF,TGTGCCAGCAGTAATCGACAGGGGTGGAACGAAAAACTGTTTTTT,TRBV6-6,15,TRBJ1-4,TRBD1
CASSSSRYEQYF,TGTGCCAGCAGCTCCTCCCGCTACGAGCAGTACTTC,TRBV7-2,12,TRBJ2-7,.
CASSFRAGHSNTEAFF,TGTGCCAGCAGCTTCCGGGCTGGACATTCGAACACTGAAGCTTTCTTT,TRBV7-2,16,TRBJ1-1,.
CASSLAGQGAQPQHF,TGTGCCAGCAGCTTAGCTGGGCAGGGGGCCCAGCCCCAGCATTTT,TRBV7-9,15,TRBJ1-5,TRBD1
CASSIRTGDNEQFF,TGTGCCAGCAGCATCCGAACAGGGGACAATGAGCAGTTCTTC,TRBV7-9,14,TRBJ2-1,TRBD1
CASSNRQNPEQYF,TGTGCCAGTAGTAACCGACAGAACCCCGAGCAGTACTTC,TRBV19,13,TRBJ2-7,.
CASSRRRLADYNEQFF,TGTGCCAGCAGCCGCCGAAGACTAGCGGACTACAATGAGCAGTTCTTC,TRBV11-1,16,TRBJ2-1,TRBD2
CASSSSREGSPLHF,TGTGCCAGCAGTTCGTCCAGGGAGGGTTCACCCCTCCACTTT,TRBV6-4,14,TRBJ1-6,.
CASRLSGGREAFF,TGTGCCAGCAGACTCTCAGGGGGGCGTGAAGCTTTCTTT,TRBV11-3,13,TRBJ1-1,TRBD1
CASSHLTSGRQTQYF,TGTGCCAGCAGCCACTTGACTAGCGGGAGACAGACCCAGTACTTC,TRBV7-2,15,TRBJ2-5,TRBD2
CAWTRLRVHEQYF,TGTGCCTGGACCCGACTCCGGGTCCACGAGCAGTACTTC,TRBV30,13,TRBJ2-7,.
CASSNTRDREFF,TGTGCCAGCAGTAATACCAGGGACAGAGAGTTCTTC,TRBV11-3,12,TRBJ2-1,TRBD1
CASSAVAGVYEQYF,TGTGCCAGCAGCGCCGTAGCGGGAGTCTACGAGCAGTACTTC,TRBV9,14,TRBJ2-7,TRBD2
CASSLGDFHNEQFF,TGCGCCAGCAGCTTGGGGGACTTCCACAATGAGCAGTTCTTC,TRBV5-1,14,TRBJ2-1,.
CASTPRDTGITEAFF,TGTGCCAGCACCCCTCGGGACACTGGCATCACTGAAGCTTTCTTT,TRBV11-3,15,TRBJ1-1,.
CASRTNQGHNQPQHF,TGTGCCAGCAGAACAAACCAGGGGCACAATCAGCCCCAGCATTTT,TRBV27,15,TRBJ1-5,.
CSVELGASSYEQYF,TGCAGCGTTGAACTGGGGGCATCCTCCTACGAGCAGTACTTC,TRBV29-1,14,TRBJ2-7,.
CAWSVVPGLAGGPRSYNEQFF,TGTGCCTGGAGTGTCGTTCCGGGACTAGCGGGAGGGCCGAGATCCTACAATGAGCAGTTCTTC,TRBV30,21,TRBJ2-1,TRBD2
CASSYRADGYTF,TGTGCCAGCAGCTACAGGGCGGATGGCTACACCTTC,TRBV7-9,12,TRBJ1-2,.
CASFQSAYEQYF,TGTGCCAGCTTCCAGTCAGCCTACGAGCAGTACTTC,TRBV6-5,12,TRBJ2-7,.
CASSPSSGGMNTEAFF,TGTGCCAGCAGCCCCTCTAGCGGAGGCATGAACACTGAAGCTTTCTTT,TRBV5-4,16,TRBJ1-1,.
CASSPNRGQLNEQYF,TGTGCCAGCTCACCTAACAGGGGGCAATTAAACGAGCAGTACTTC,TRBV18,15,TRBJ2-7,TRBD1
CSTRPGRGSDTQYF,TGCAGCACCCGACCCGGGAGGGGTTCAGATACGCAGTATTTT,TRBV29-1,14,TRBJ2-3,TRBD2
CASSQVKEGREQFF,TGCGCCAGCAGCCAAGTTAAGGAGGGTCGGGAGCAGTTCTTC,TRBV4-1,14,TRBJ2-1,.
CATAADRQGSYGYTF,TGTGCCACCGCGGCTGATAGACAGGGGAGCTATGGCTACACCTTC,TRBV10-3,15,TRBJ1-2,TRBD1
CASSQTSGHQETQYF,TGCGCCAGCAGTCAGACTAGCGGGCACCAAGAGACCCAGTACTTC,TRBV10-2,15,TRBJ2-5,TRBD2
CASSELLSGPYGYTF,TGTGCCAGCAGTGAATTGCTTTCGGGTCCCTATGGCTACACCTTC,TRBV25-1,15,TRBJ1-2,.
CASSEVPDTGELFF,TGTGCCAGCAGTGAGGTCCCAGACACCGGGGAGCTGTTTTTT,TRBV6-4,14,TRBJ2-2,.
CASSDGRDNSPLHF,TGTGCCAGCAGTGACGGGAGAGATAATTCACCCCTCCACTTT,TRBV6-4,14,TRBJ1-6,.
CASSPQTGDRGYGYTF,TGTGCCAGCTCACCACAGACAGGGGATCGGGGCTATGGCTACACCTTC,TRBV18,16,TRBJ1-2,TRBD1
CSVTLGSGTYNEQFF,TGCAGCGTCACCTTGGGGAGCGGAACCTACAATGAGCAGTTCTTC,TRBV29-1,15,TRBJ2-1,.
CASSEPGQGSFEQYF,TGTGCCAGCAGTGAACCGGGACAGGGATCCTTCGAGCAGTACTTC,TRBV6-1,15,TRBJ2-7,TRBD1
CASSATGTTKNIQYF,TGTGCCAGCAGCGCGACAGGTACCACCAAAAACATTCAGTACTTC,TRBV5-4,15,TRBJ2-4,.
CASSLGQEQYF,TGTGCCAGCAGTTTGGGGCAGGAGCAGTACTTC,TRBV27,11,TRBJ2-7,.
CASILVPTEAFF,TGTGCCAGCATTCTTGTCCCTACTGAAGCTTTCTTT,TRBV2,12,TRBJ1-1,.
CASSTRLAGDSMRQFF,TGTGCCAGCAGTACTCGACTAGCGGGGGACTCAATGAGGCAGTTCTTC,TRBV7-3,16,TRBJ2-1,TRBD2
CASSQVETGELFF,TGTGCCAGCAGCCAAGTGGAGACCGGGGAGCTGTTTTTT,TRBV14,13,TRBJ2-2,.
CASSWTGLYGYTF,TGTGCCAGCAGCTGGACAGGCCTCTATGGCTACACCTTC,TRBV7-9,13,TRBJ1-2,TRBD1
CASSLGDISSSSEQYF,TGCGCCAGCAGCCTGGGGGACATCTCCAGCTCGTCCGAGCAGTACTTC,TRBV5-1,16,TRBJ2-7,.
CASSQLDRRSGSAEQYF,TGTGCCAGCAGCCAACTGGACAGGAGGAGCGGGAGCGCAGAGCAGTACTTC,TRBV4-2,17,TRBJ2-7,.
CSVGWDRLNTEAFF,TGCAGCGTAGGGTGGGACAGACTAAACACTGAAGCTTTCTTT,TRBV29-1,14,TRBJ1-1,TRBD1
CASSLGDYTDTQYF,TGTGCCAGCAGCTTAGGGGACTATACAGATACGCAGTATTTT,TRBV7-7,14,TRBJ2-3,TRBD2
CASSPEGARVRRAYEQYF,TGCGCCAGCAGCCCTGAGGGGGCACGGGTCCGACGAGCCTACGAGCAGTACTTC,TRBV4-1,18,TRBJ2-7,TRBD1